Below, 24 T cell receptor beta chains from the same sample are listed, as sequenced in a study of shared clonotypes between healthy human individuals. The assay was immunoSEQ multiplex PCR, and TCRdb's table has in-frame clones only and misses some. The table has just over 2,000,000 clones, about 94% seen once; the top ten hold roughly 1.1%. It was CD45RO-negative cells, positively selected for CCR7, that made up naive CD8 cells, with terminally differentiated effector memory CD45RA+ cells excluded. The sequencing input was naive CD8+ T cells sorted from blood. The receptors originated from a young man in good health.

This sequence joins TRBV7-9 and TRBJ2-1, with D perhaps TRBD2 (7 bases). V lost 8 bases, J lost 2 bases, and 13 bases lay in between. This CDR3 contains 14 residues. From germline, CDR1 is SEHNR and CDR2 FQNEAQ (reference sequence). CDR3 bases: TGTGCCAGCGGACCCGGGGGGCCCTACAATGAGCAGTTCTTC. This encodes CASGPGGPYNEQFF.

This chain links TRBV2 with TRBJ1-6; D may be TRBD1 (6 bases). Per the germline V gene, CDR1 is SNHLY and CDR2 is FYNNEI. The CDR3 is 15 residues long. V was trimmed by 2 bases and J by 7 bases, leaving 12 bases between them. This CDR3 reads CASSETGTHNSPLHF. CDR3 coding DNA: TGTGCCAGCAGTGAAACGGGGACACACAATTCACCCCTCCACTTT. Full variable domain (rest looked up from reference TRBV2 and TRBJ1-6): EPEVTQTPSHQVTQMGQEVILRCVPISNHLYFYWYRQILGQKVEFLVSFYNNEISEKSEIFDDQFSVERPDGSNFTLKIRSTKLEDSAMYFCASSETGTHNSPLHFGNGTRLTVT.

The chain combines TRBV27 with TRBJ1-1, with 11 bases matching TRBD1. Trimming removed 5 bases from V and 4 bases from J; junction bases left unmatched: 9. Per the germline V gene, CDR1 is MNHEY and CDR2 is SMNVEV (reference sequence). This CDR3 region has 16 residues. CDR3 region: CASSPRTGGRVTEAFF. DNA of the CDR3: TGTGCCAGCAGTCCCCGGACAGGGGGCCGAGTCACTGAAGCTTTCTTT.

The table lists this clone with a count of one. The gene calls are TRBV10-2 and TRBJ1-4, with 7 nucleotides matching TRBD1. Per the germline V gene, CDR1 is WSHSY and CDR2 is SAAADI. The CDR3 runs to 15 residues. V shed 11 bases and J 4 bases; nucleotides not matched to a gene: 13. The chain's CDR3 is CAALPTGTFNEKLFF. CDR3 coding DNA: TGCGCCGCGTTACCGACAGGGACCTTTAATGAAAAACTGTTTTTT.

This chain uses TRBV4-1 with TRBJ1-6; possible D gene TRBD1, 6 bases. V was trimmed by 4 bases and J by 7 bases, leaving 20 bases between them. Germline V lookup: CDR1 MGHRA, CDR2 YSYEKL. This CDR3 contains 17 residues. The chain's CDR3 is CASSPEQGYGLNSPLHF. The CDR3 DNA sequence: TGCGCCAGCAGCCCGGAACAGGGATATGGTCTAAATTCACCCCTCCACTTT.

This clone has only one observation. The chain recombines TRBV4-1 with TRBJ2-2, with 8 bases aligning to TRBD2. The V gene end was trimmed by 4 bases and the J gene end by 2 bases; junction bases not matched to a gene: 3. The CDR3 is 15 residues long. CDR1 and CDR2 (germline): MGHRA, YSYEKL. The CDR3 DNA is TGCGCCAGCAGCCTTCGGGGGGGCAACACCGGGGAGCTGTTTTTT. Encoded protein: CASSLRGGNTGELFF.

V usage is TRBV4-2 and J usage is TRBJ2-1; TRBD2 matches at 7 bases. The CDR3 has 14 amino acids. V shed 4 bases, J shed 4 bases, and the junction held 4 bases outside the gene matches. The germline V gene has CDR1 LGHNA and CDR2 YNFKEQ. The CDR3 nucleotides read TGTGCCAGCAGCCGCCTCGGGGGGTACAATGAGCAGTTCTTC. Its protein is CASSRLGGYNEQFF.

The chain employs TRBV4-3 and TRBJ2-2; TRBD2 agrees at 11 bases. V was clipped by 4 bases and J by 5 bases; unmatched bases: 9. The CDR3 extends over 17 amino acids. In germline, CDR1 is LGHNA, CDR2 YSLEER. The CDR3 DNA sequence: TGCGCCAGCAGCCCGGGGGTAGCGGGAGGGTGGACCGGGGAGCTGTTTTTT. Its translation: CASSPGVAGGWTGELFF.

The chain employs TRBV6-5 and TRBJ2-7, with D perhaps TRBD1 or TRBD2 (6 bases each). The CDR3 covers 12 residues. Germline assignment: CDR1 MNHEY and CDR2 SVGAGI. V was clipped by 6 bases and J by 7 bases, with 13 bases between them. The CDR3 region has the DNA TGTGCCAGCAGCATACCGGGGGCAGAGCAGTACTTC. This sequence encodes CASSIPGAEQYF.

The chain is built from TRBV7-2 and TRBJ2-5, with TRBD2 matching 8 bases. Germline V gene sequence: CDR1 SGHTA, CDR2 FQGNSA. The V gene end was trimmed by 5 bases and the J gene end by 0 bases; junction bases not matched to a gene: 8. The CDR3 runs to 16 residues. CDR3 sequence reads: CASSLVGGAYQETQYF. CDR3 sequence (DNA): TGTGCCAGCAGCCTAGTCGGGGGGGCGTACCAAGAGACCCAGTACTTC.

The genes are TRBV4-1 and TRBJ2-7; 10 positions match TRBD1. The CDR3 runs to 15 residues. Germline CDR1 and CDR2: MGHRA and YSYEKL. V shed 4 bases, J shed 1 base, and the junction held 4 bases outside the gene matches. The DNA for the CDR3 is TGCGCCAGCAGCCCCCGGGGACAGGGGTCCTACGAGCAGTACTTC. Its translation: CASSPRGQGSYEQYF.

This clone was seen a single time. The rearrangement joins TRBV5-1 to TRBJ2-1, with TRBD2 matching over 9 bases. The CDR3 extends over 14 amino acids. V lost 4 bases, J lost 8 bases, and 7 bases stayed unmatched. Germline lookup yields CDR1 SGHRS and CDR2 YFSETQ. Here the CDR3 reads CASSRREGSHEQFF. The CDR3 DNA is TGCGCCAGCAGCAGGCGGGAGGGCTCCCATGAGCAGTTCTTC.

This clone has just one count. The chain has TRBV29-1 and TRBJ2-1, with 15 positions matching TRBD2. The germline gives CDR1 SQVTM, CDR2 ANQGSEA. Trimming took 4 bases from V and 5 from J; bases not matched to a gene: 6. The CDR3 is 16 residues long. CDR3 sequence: CSVGTSGRVPDNEQFF. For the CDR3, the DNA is TGCAGCGTTGGGACTAGCGGGAGGGTCCCGGACAATGAGCAGTTCTTC.

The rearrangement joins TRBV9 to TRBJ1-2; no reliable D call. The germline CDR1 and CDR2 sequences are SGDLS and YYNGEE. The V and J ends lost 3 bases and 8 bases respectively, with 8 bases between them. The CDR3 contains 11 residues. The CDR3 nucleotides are TGTGCCAGCAGCGCCTTGGAGGGCTACACCTTC. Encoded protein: CASSALEGYTF.

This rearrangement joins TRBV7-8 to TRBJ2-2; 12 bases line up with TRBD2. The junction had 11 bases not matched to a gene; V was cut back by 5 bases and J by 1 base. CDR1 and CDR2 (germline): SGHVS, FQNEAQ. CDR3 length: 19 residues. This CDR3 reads CASSASGLAGIGNTGELFF. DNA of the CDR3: TGTGCCAGCAGCGCATCGGGACTAGCGGGTATCGGGAACACCGGGGAGCTGTTTTTT. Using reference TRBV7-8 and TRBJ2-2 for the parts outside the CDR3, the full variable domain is GAGVSQSPRYKVAKRGQDVALRCDPISGHVSLFWYQQALGQGPEFLTYFQNEAQLDKSGLPSDRFFAERPEGSVSTLKIQRTQQEDSAVYLCASSASGLAGIGNTGELFFGEGSRLTVL.

CDR3 residues: CASSLSSRLNQPQHF. CDR3 DNA: TGTGCCAGCAGTTTATCCTCAAGGCTCAATCAGCCCCAGCATTTT. The chain couples TRBV27 to TRBJ1-5; D unclear. Germline CDR1 is MNHEY and CDR2 is SMNVEV (reference sequence). V gave up 0 bases and J gave up 3 bases, with 9 bases separating them. CDR3 length: 15 residues.

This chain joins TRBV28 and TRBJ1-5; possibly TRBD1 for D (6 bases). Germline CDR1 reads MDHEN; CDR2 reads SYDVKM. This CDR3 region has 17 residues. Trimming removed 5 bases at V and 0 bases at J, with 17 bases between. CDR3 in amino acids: CASSLRDKYNSNQPQHF. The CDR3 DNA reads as TGTGCCAGCAGTCTCCGGGACAAATATAATAGCAATCAGCCCCAGCATTTT.

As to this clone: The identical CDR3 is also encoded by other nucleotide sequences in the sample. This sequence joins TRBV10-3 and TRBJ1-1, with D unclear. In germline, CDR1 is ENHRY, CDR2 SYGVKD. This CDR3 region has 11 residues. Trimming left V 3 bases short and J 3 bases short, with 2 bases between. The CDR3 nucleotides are TGTGCCATCAGTGAAGACACTGAAGCTTTCTTT. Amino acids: CAISEDTEAFF.

CDR3 protein: CASSSRDEPYEQYF. CDR3 in DNA: TGTGCCAGCAGCTCCCGGGACGAACCCTACGAGCAGTACTTC. The J gene is TRBJ2-7, the V gene TRBV9; D is tentatively TRBD1 or TRBD2 (5 bases each). V dropped 4 bases and J dropped 2 bases, with 13 bases sitting between them. This CDR3 comprises 14 residues. The V gene's germline CDR1 is SGDLS and CDR2 YYNGEE.

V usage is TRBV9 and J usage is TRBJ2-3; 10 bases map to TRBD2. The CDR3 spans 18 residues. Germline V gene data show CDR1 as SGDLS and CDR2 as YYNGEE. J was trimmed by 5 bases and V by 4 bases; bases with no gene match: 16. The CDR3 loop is CASSPGGGLAGEVDTQYF. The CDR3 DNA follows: TGTGCCAGCAGCCCCGGGGGTGGGCTAGCGGGAGAGGTAGATACGCAGTATTTT.

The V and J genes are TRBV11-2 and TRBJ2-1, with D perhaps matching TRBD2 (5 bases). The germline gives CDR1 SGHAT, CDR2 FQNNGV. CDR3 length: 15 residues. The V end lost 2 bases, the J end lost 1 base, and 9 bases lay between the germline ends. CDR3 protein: CASSLIPGSYNEQFF. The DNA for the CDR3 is TGTGCCAGCAGCTTAATCCCGGGGTCCTACAATGAGCAGTTCTTC.

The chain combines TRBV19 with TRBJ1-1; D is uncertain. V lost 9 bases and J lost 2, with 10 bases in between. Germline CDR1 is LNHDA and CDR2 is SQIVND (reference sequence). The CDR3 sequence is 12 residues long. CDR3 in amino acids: CASKMGNTEAFF. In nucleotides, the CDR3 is TGTGCCAGCAAAATGGGAAACACTGAAGCTTTCTTT.

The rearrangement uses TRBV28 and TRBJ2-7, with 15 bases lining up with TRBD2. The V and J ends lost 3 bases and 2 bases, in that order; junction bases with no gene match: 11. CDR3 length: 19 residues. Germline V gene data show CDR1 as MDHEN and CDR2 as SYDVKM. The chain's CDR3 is CASSFLSGTSGGSPYEQYF. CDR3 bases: TGTGCCAGCAGTTTCCTCTCCGGGACTAGCGGGGGGTCCCCCTACGAGCAGTACTTC.

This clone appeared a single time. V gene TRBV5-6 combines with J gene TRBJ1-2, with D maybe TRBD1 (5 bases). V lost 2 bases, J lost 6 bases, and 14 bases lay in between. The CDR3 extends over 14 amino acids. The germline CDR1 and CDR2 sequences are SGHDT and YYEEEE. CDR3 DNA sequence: TGTGCCAGCAGCTTAGTCGGGGGATGGGATGGCTACACCTTC. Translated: CASSLVGGWDGYTF.